This section outlines one TCR beta chain sequence together with its context. What it recognizes is unknown. The sample is drawn from a study of T-cell reconstitution after alpha-beta-depleted transplantation in children. Study results and caveats: About two months after transplant, alpha-beta T cells reportedly came from several hundred expanded graft clones. Surviving recipient cells, namely T cells and thymic progenitors, were the source of high day-60 TCRbeta diversity in some patients. A year had passed since transplant, and T-cell counts and diversity by then came mostly from newly produced T cells.

The V segment lost 0 bases and the J segment 14 bases; nucleotides outside the gene matches: 18. The V gene's germline CDR1 is MGHRA and CDR2 YSYEKL. The CDR3 has 18 amino acids. The library targeted TCRbeta and was prepared with unique molecular identifiers. TCRdb passed the PCR reads through MiXCR, listing each CDR3 protein once. The repertoire holds 500,000 to 650,000 distinct CDR3 sequences, with about an eighth as singletons. This receptor was identified in a female patient between 2 and 10 years old who had a stem cell transplant for aplastic anemia, so the T cells may come from the graft donor. The chain combines TRBV4-1 with TRBJ1-6; 8 bases match TRBD1. The sample was PBMCs, mostly from graft donor cells, taken 180 days after TCRalphabeta/CD19-depleted stem cell transplant. The CDR3 protein is CASSQDLPFQGARVTLHF. In DNA, the CDR3 is TGCGCCAGCAGCCAAGATCTCCCGTTCCAGGGGGCTCGAGTCACCCTCCACTTT.